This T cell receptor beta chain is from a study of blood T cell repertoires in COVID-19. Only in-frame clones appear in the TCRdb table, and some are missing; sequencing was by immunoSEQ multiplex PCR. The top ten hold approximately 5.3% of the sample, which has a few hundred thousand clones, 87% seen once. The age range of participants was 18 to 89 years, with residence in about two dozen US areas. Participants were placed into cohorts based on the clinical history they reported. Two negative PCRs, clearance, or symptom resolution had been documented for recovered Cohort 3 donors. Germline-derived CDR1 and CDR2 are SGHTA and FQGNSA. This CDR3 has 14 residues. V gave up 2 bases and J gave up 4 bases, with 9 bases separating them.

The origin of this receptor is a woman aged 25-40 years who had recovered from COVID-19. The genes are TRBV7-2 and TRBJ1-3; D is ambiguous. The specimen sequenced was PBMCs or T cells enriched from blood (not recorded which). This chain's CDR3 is CASSLQTPGNTIYF. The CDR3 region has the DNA TGTGCCAGCAGCTTACAGACTCCGGGAAACACCATATATTTT. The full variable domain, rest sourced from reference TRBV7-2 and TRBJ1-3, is GAGVSQSPSNKVTEKGKDVELRCDPISGHTALYWYRQSLGQGLEFLIYFQGNSAPDKSGLPSDRFSAERTGGSVSTLTIQRTQQEDSAVYLCASSLQTPGNTIYFGEGSWLTVV.